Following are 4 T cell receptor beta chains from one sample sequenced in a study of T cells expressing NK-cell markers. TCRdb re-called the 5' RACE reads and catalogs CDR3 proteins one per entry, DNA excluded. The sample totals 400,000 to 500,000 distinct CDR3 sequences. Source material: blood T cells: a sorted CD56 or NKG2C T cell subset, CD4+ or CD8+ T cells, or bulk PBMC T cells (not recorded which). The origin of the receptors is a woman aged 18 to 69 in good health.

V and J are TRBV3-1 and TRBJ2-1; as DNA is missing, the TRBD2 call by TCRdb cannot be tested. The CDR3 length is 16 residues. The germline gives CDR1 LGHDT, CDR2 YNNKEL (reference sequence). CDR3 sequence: CASSQDLVAGQTEQFF.

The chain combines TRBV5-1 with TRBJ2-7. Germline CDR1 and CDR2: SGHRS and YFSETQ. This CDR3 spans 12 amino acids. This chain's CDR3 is CASSPEIGEQYF.

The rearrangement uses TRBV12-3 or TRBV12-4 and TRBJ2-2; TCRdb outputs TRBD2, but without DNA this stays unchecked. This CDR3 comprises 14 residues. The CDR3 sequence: CASSGTFIAGELFF.

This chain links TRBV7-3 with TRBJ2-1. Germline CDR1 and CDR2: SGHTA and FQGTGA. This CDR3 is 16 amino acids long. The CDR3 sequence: CASSLLASSSYNEQFF.